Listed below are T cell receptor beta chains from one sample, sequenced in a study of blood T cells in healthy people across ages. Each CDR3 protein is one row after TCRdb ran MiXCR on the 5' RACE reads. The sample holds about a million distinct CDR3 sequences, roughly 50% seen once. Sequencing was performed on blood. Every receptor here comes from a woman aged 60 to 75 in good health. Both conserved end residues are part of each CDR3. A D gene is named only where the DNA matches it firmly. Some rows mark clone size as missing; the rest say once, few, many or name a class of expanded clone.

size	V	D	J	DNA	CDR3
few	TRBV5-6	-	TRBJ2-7	TGTGCCAGCCGGCTTGGGGGTAGTACCTACGAGCAGTACTTC	CASRLGGSTYEQYF
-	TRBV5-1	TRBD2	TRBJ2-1	TGCGCCAGCAGCCACCCCCGCACTAGCGGGAGTGGTAATGAGCAGTTCTTC	CASSHPRTSGSGNEQFF
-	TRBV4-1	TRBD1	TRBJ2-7	TGCGCCAGCAGCCAATTAATGGGGACAGGGTCTTTTGGCGAGCAGTACTTC	CASSQLMGTGSFGEQYF
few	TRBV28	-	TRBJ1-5	TGTGCCAGCAGTTCAGCCCACGGCGCCAATCAGCCCCAGCATTTT	CASSSAHGANQPQHF
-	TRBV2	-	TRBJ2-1	TGTGCCAGCAGGGTGGGGGACCGGCGGTTCTTC	CASRVGDRRFF
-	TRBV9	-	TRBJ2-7	TGTGCCAGCAGCCCCCAAGATACCTACGAGCAGTACTTC	CASSPQDTYEQYF
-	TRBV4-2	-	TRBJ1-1	TGTGCCAGCAGCCAAGAGACAAGTCTGAACACTGAAGCTTTCTTT	CASSQETSLNTEAFF
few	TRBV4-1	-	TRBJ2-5	TGCGCCAGCAGCCAAAGCTCAGGGGCCCTTGAGACCCAGTACTTC	CASSQSSGALETQYF
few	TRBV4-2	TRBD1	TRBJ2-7	TGTGCCAGCAGCCAACTAGGACAGGATTACTACGAGCAGTACTTC	CASSQLGQDYYEQYF
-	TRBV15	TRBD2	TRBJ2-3	TGTGCCACCAGCAGAGATCTAACTAGCGGACGCACAGATACGCAGTATTTT	CATSRDLTSGRTDTQYF
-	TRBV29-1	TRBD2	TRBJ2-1	TGTAGCGACACTAGCGGGAACAATGAGCAGTTCTTC	CSDTSGNNEQFF
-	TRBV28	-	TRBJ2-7	TGTGCCAGCAGCCGCCGAGTTTGGGGCCGAACCTACGAGCAGTACTTC	CASSRRVWGRTYEQYF
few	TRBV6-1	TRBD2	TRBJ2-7	TGTGCCAGCAGTGAGACTAGCCGGGGACCCTACGAGCAGTACTTC	CASSETSRGPYEQYF
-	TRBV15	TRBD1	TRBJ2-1	TGTGCCACCAGCCGGGGACAGGGGAACAATGAGCAGTTCTTC	CATSRGQGNNEQFF
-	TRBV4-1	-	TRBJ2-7	TGCGCCAGCAGCCAAGTTCTTAATTTAGAGGGGGTCCCCCCCTACGAGCAGTACTTC	CASSQVLNLEGVPPYEQYF
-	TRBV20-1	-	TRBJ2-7	TGCAGTGCTAGAAAAGGGGTTCTTACCGAGCAGTACTTC	CSARKGVLTEQYF
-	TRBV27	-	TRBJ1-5	TGTGCCAGCAACAATGCGGGGATTGATCAGCCCCAGCATTTT	CASNNAGIDQPQHF
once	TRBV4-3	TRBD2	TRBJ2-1	TGCGCCAGCAGCCAAGATCCTTCATCTTATCGAAGCGGGAGTATGAATGAGCAGTTCTTC	CASSQDPSSYRSGSMNEQFF
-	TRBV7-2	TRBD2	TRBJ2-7	TGTGCCAGCAGCTTATTTCCCGGCGGGACTAGCGGGAGCTACGAGCAGTACTTC	CASSLFPGGTSGSYEQYF
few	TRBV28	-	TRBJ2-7	TGTGCCAGCAACCCCACGGGACCCTCCTACGAGCAGTACTTC	CASNPTGPSYEQYF
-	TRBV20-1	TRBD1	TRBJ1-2	TGCAGTGCTAGAGATTGGCGAGCAGGGGGCTCGGGGGGCTACACCTTC	CSARDWRAGGSGGYTF
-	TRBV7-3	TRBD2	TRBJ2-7	TGTGCCAGCAGTCCTAGCGGGGGAAGCTCCTACGAGCAGTACTTC	CASSPSGGSSYEQYF
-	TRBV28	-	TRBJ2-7	TGTGCCAGCAGTTCCCCAACCGAGGAGCAGTACTTC	CASSSPTEEQYF
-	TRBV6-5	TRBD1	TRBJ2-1	TGTGCCAGCGAACCGGGACAGGGGACGGAGACCCAGTTCTTC	CASEPGQGTETQFF
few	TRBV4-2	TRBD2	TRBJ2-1	TGTGCCAGCAGCCAAGATCCGGGACTAGTAGCTAATGAGCAGTTCTTC	CASSQDPGLVANEQFF
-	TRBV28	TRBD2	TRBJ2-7	TGTGCCAGCATCCCTACGGGCGGGAGCTACGAGCAGTACTTC	CASIPTGGSYEQYF
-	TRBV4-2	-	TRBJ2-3	TGTGCCTGCAGCCAAGATTCCATCGACACACTGAAGCAGTATTTT	CACSQDSIDTLKQYF
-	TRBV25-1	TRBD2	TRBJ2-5	TGTGCCAGCAGTGGGACTAGCGGGGGTTCCGAGACCCAGTACTTC	CASSGTSGGSETQYF
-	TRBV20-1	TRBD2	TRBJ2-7	TGCAGTGCTCTAGGGGAGACTAGCGGGTCCTACGAGCAGTACTTC	CSALGETSGSYEQYF
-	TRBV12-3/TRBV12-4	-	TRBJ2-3	TGTGCCAGCAGTTACAAGGTTGGCCAAGATACGCAGTATTTT	CASSYKVGQDTQYF
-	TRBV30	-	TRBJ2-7	TGTGCCTGGAGTAGGGTCCTACACGAGCAGTACTTC	CAWSRVLHEQYF
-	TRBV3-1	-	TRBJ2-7	TGTGCCAGCAGCCAAGGCGGACCCGACGAGCAGTACTTC	CASSQGGPDEQYF
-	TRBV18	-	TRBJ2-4	TGTGCCAGCTCACCCTCCCTGGACAGAAAAAACATTCAGTACTTC	CASSPSLDRKNIQYF
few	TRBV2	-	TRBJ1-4	TGTGCCAGCCTCTCAGGGTATGGTGAAAAACTGTTTTTT	CASLSGYGEKLFF
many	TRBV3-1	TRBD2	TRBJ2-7	TGTGCCAGCAGCCAAGGACTAGCGGGAGGCTACGAGCAGTACTTC	CASSQGLAGGYEQYF
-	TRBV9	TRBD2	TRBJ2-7	TGTGCCAGCAGCGTAGAGGGAGGGAGGTACGAGCAGTACTTC	CASSVEGGRYEQYF
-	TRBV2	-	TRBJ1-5	TGTGCCAGCAGTGAAGCGGACTACAATCAGCCCCAGCATTTT	CASSEADYNQPQHF
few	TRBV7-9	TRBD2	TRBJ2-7	TGTGCCAGCAGTCCCCTGGGGGGGGGATCCTACGAGCAGTACTTC	CASSPLGGGSYEQYF
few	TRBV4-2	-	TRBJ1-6	TGTGCCAGCAGCCAAGGACAGCCGACGTCCTATAATTCACCCCTCCACTTT	CASSQGQPTSYNSPLHF
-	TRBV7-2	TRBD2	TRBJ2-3	TGTGCCAGCAGCTTAGTTGTCAGCGGGAGCGGCACAGATACGCAGTATTTT	CASSLVVSGSGTDTQYF
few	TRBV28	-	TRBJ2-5	TGTGCCAGCAGTTCCCCGTCGGAGCAGTACTTC	CASSSPSEQYF